Presented here are 2 T cell receptor beta chains from one specimen sequenced in a study of blood T cell repertoires in COVID-19. The protocol was immunoSEQ multiplex PCR, while the TCRdb copy is restricted to in-frame clones and leaves out a portion. The table shows 150,000 to 200,000 clones, with 80% to 90% occurring only once. The sample was peripheral blood. The receptors were gathered from a woman in her 70s with COVID-19, enrolled during active disease.

The table lists this clone with a count of one. The chain couples TRBV11-3 to TRBJ2-7; tentative D call: TRBD1 (6 bases). This CDR3 spans 15 amino acids. V lost 2 bases to trimming and J lost 5 bases, with 16 bases between them. CDR1 is SGHNT and CDR2 is YENEEA in the germline V gene. This CDR3 reads CASSLRTALSHEQYF. The CDR3 nucleotides read TGTGCCAGCAGCTTAAGGACAGCTCTGAGCCACGAGCAGTACTTC. Looking up the rest from reference TRBV11-3 and TRBJ2-7 gives the full variable domain: EAGVVQSPRYKIIEKKQPVAFWCNPISGHNTLYWYLQNLGQGPELLIRYENEEAVDDSQLPKDRFSAERLKGVDSTLKIQPAELGDSAVYLCASSLRTALSHEQYFGPGTRLTVT.

Worth noting for this clone: Other DNA sequences from this sample encode an identical CDR3 as well. The chain carries TRBV30 and TRBJ1-5; TRBD1 is a possible D gene (6 bases). The CDR3 consists of 13 residues. The ends were cut back, 1 base at V and 2 bases at J, with 6 bases in the middle. The germline gives CDR1 GTSNPN, CDR2 SVGIG (reference sequence). In DNA form, the CDR3 reads TGTGCCTGGAGTGAGGGGGGCAATCAGCCCCAGCATTTT. It translates to CAWSEGGNQPQHF.